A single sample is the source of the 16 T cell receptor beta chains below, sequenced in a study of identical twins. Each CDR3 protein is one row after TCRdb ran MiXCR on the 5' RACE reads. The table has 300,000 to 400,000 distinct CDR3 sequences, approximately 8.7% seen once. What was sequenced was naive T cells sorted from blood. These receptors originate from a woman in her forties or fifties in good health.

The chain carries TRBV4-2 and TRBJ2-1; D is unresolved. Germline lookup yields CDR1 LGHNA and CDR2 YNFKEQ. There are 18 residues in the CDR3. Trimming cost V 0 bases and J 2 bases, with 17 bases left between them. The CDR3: CASSQDLFGLGTYNEQFF. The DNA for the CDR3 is TGTGCCAGCAGCCAAGATTTATTCGGGTTGGGGACCTACAATGAGCAGTTCTTC.

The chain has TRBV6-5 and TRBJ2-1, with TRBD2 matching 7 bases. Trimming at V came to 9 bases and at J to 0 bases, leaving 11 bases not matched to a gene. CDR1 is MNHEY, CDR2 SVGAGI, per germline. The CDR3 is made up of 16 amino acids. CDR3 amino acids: CASFWGTSDSYNEQFF. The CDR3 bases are TGTGCCAGTTTCTGGGGTACTAGCGACTCCTACAATGAGCAGTTCTTC.

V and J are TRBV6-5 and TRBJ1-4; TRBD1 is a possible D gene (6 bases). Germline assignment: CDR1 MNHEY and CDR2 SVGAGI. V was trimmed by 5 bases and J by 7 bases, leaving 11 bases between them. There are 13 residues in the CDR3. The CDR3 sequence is CASSRGIGEKLFF. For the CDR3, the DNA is TGTGCCAGCAGTAGGGGGATCGGTGAAAAACTGTTTTTT.

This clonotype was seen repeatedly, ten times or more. DNA of the CDR3: TGTGCCATCAGTGAGCCTTACAATGAGCAGTTCTTC. Its translation is CAISEPYNEQFF. The V gene is TRBV10-3, the J gene TRBJ2-1; D is uncertain. V shed 2 bases and J shed 4 bases, with 3 bases lying between them. The CDR3 sequence is 12 residues long. Germline values: CDR1 ENHRY, CDR2 SYGVKD.

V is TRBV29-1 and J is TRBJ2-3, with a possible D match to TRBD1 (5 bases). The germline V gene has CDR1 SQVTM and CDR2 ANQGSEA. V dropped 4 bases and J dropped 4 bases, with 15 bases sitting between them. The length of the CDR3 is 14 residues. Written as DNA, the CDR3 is TGCAGCGTTGGTATCGGACAATTAGCAGATACGCAGTATTTT. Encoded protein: CSVGIGQLADTQYF.

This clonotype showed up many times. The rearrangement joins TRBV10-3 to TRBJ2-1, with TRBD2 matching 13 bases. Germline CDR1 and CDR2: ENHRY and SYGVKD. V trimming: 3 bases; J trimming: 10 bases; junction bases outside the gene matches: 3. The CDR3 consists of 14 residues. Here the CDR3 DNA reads TGTGCCATCAGTGAACAGGGACTAGCGGGGGAGCAGTTCTTC. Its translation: CAISEQGLAGEQFF.

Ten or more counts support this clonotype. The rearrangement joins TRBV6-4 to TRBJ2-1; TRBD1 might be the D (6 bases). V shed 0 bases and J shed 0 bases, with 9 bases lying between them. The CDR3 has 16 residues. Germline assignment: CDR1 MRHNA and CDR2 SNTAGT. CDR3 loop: CASSDSDSSSYNEQFF. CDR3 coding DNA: TGTGCCAGCAGTGACTCGGACAGCAGCTCCTACAATGAGCAGTTCTTC.

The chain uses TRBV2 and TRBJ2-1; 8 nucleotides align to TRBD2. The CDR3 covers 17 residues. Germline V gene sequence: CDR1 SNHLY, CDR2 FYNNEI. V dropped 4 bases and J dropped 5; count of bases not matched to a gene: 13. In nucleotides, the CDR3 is TGTGCCAGCAGTGGAAAAGATGCGGGAGGTCCCCACAATGAGCAGTTCTTC. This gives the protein CASSGKDAGGPHNEQFF.

CDR3 nucleotide sequence: TGTGCCACCCAAGAACTACAGAACACCGGGGAGCTGTTTTTT. It specifies CATQELQNTGELFF. The V gene is TRBV10-3, the J gene TRBJ2-2; no firm D call. Germline CDR1 ENHRY, CDR2 SYGVKD. V lost 10 bases and J lost 1, with 13 bases in between. CDR3 length: 14 amino acids.

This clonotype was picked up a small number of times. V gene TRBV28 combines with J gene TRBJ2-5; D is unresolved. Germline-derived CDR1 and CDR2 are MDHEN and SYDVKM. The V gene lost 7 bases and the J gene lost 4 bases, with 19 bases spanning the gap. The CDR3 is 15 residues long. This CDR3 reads CASTKGGRPPETQYF. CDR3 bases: TGTGCCAGCACTAAAGGTGGAAGACCCCCAGAGACCCAGTACTTC.

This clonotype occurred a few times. The CDR3 is CASSPRLAGGTYNEQFF. The CDR3 bases are TGTGCCAGCTCACCTCGACTAGCGGGAGGCACCTACAATGAGCAGTTCTTC. The chain couples TRBV18 to TRBJ2-1, with 13 bases that match TRBD2. The CDR3 consists of 17 residues. Germline values: CDR1 KGHSH, CDR2 LQKENI. After removal of 3 bases from V and 2 bases from J, the junction contained 4 bases not matched to a gene.

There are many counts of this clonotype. CDR3 nucleotides: TGTGCCAGCAGCCCTCGGACAGGACCACAGGGGACTGAAGCTTTCTTT. Translated: CASSPRTGPQGTEAFF. This chain joins TRBV5-5 and TRBJ1-1; 7 bases align to TRBD1. The germline V gene has CDR1 SGHKS and CDR2 YYEKEE (reference sequence). The J segment lost 5 bases and the V segment lost 4 bases, leaving 14 bases of the junction unmatched. The CDR3 consists of 16 residues.

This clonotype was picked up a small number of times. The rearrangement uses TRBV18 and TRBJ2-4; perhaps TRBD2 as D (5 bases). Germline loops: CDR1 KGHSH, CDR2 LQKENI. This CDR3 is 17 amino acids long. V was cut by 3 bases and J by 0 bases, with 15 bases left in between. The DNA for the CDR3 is TGTGCCAGCTCACCTTCCGACCGGGGAATAGCCAAAAACATTCAGTACTTC. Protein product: CASSPSDRGIAKNIQYF.

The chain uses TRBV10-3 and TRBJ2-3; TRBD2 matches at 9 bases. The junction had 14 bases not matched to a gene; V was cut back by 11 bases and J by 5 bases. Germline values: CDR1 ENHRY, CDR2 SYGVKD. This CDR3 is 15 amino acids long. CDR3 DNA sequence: TGTGCCTCCACGACTAGCGGTATTTCACTAGATACGCAGTATTTT. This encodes CASTTSGISLDTQYF.

CDR3 sequence reads: CASRPGGGGGYGYTF. The CDR3 coding sequence is TGTGCCAGCAGACCCGGAGGAGGGGGCGGGTATGGCTACACCTTC. The chain employs TRBV6-5 and TRBJ1-2; TRBD1 agrees at 7 bases. Germline values: CDR1 MNHEY, CDR2 SVGAGI. V gave up 6 bases and J gave up 5 bases; unmatched junction bases: 12. There are 15 residues in the CDR3.

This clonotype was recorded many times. DNA of the CDR3: TGTGCCACCAGCAGTGAACGGGACAGGCGATCTAGCAATCAGCCCCAGCATTTT. Residues: CATSSERDRRSSNQPQHF. V usage is TRBV15 and J usage is TRBJ1-5; TRBD1 matches 8 bases. Unmatched junction bases numbered 10, after V lost 3 bases and J lost 0 bases. Germline CDR1 LNHNV, CDR2 YYDKDF (reference sequence). The CDR3 consists of 18 residues.